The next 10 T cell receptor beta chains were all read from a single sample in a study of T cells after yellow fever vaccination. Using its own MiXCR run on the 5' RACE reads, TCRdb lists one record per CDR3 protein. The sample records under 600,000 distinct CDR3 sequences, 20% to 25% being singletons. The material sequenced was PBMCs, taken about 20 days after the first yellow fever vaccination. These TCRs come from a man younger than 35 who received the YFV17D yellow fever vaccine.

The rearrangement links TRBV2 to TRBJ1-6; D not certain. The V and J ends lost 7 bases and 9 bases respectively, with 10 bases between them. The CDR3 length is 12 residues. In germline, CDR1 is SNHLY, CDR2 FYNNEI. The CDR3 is CASIGYISPLHF. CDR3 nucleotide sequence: TGTGCCAGCATCGGGTACATTTCACCCCTCCACTTT.

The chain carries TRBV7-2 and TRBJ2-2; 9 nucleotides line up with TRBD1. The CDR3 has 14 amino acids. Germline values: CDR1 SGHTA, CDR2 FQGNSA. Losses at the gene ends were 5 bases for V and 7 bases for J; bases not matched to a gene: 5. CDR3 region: CASSRQGGGGELFF. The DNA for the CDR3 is TGTGCCAGCAGCCGACAGGGGGGGGGCGGGGAGCTGTTTTTT.

The DNA for the CDR3 is TGTGCCAGCCAGCCACAGGGGGCCCCCCCCTACGAGCAGTACGTC. It yields the protein CASQPQGAPPYEQYV. J is TRBJ2-7 and V is TRBV28; TRBD1 agrees at 9 bases. Per the germline V gene, CDR1 is MDHEN and CDR2 is SYDVKM. With V trimmed by 8 bases and J by 2 bases, 10 bases remained unmatched. The CDR3 spans 15 residues.

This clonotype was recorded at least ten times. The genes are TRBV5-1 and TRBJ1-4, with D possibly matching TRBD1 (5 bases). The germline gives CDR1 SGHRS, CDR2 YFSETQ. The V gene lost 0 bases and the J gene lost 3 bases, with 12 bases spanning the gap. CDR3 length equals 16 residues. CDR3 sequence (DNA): TGCGCCAGCAGCTTGGGGCTCCGGGACGCTAATGAAAAACTGTTTTTT. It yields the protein CASSLGLRDANEKLFF.

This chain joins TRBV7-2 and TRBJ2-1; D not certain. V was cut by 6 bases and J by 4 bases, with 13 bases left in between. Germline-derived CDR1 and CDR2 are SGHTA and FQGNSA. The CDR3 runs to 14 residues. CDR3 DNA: TGTGCCAGCAGGTCGGGCGGTGGATACAATGAGCAGTTCTTC. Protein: CASRSGGGYNEQFF. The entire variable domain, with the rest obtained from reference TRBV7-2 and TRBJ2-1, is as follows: GAGVSQSPSNKVTEKGKDVELRCDPISGHTALYWYRQSLGQGLEFLIYFQGNSAPDKSGLPSDRFSAERTGGSVSTLTIQRTQQEDSAVYLCASRSGGGYNEQFFGPGTRLTVL.

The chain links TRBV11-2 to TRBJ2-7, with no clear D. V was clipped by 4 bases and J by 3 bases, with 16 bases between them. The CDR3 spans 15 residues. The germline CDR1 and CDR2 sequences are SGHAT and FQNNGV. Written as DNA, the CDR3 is TGTGCCAGCAGCTGGACCGATGACGCAAGCTACGAGCAGTACGTC. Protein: CASSWTDDASYEQYV.

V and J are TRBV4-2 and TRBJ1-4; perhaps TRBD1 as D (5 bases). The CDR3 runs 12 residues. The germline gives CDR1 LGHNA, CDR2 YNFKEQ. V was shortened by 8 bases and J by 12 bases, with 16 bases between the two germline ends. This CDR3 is CASGRDGWELFF. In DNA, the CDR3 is TGTGCCAGCGGCCGGGACGGCTGGGAACTGTTTTTT.

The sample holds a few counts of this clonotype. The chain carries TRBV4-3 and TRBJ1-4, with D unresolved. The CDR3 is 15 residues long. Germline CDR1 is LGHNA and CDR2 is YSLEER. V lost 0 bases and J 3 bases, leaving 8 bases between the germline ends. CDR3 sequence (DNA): TGCGCCAGCAGCCAAGAAACAGTGGCTAATGAAAAACTGTTTTTT. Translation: CASSQETVANEKLFF.

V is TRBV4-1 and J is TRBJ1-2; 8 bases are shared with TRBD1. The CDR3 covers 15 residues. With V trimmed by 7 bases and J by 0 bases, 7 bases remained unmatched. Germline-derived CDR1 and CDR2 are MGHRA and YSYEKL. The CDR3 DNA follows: TGCGCCAGCACTCTTTCGACAGGGGCTAACTATGGCTACACCTTC. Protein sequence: CASTLSTGANYGYTF.

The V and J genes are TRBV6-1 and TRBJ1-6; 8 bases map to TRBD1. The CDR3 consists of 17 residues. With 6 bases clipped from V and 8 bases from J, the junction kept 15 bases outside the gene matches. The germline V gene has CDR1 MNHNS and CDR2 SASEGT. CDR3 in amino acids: CASSRPRLGTGYSPLHF. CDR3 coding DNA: TGTGCCAGCAGCCGACCCAGGTTGGGGACAGGATATTCACCCCTCCACTTT.